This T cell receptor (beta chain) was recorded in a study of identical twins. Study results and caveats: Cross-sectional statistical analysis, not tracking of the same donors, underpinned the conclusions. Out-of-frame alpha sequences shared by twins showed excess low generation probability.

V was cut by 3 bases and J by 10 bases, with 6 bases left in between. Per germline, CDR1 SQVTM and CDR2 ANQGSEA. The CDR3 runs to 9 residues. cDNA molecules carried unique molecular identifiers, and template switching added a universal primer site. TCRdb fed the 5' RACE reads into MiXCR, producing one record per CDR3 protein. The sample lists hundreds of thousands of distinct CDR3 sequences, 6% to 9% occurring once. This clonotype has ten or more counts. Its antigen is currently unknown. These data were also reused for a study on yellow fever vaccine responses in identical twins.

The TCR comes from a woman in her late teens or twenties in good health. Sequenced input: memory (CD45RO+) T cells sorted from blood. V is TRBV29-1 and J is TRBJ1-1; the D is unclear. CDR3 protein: CSVDKGAFF. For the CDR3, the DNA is TGCAGCGTTGATAAGGGAGCTTTCTTT.